The clone carrying this TCR beta chain came up many times. Antigen unknown. TCRdb fed the 5' RACE reads into MiXCR, producing one record per CDR3 protein. The sample contains 300,000 to 350,000 distinct CDR3 sequences, approximately 4.5% of which appear only once. The sample belongs to a study of T cells after yellow fever vaccination. Germline V gene data show CDR1 as SGHTA and CDR2 as FQGNSA. V was shortened by 1 base and J by 2 bases, with 12 bases between the two germline ends. The CDR3 is 16 residues long. Study findings and constraints: Abundant bulk-population clonotypes could contaminate the FACS-sorted repertoires. Weaker overall was a secondary response that nonetheless peaked faster, on day 5 versus 15. A minor fraction of clonotypes spanned both CD4 and CD8 compartments. Clones from primary vaccination mostly reappeared after the booster (approximately 96% CD4, under 90% CD8).

This chain links TRBV7-2 with TRBJ1-3; TRBD1 might be the D (6 bases). This specimen was PBMCs, taken 15 days after the yellow fever booster vaccination. The clonotype was recovered from a man between 18 and 35 years old who received the YFV17D yellow fever vaccine. This chain's CDR3 is CASSLVNGGAGNTIYF. The CDR3 DNA sequence: TGTGCCAGCAGCTTAGTTAACGGGGGCGCTGGAAACACCATATATTTT.